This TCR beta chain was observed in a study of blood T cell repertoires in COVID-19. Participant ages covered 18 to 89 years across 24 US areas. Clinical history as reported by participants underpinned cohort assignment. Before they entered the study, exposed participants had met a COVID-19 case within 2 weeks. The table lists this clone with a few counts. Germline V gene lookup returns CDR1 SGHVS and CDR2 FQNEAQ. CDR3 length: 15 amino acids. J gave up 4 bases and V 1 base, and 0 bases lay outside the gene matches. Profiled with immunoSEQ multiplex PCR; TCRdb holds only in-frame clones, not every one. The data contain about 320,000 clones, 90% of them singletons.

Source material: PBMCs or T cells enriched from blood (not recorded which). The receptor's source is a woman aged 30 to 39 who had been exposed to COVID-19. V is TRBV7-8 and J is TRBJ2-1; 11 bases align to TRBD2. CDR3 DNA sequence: TGTGCCAGCAGCTTAGGACTAGCGGGGTACAATGAGCAGTTCTTC. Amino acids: CASSLGLAGYNEQFF.